Listed below are T cell receptor beta chains from one sample, sequenced in a study of shared clonotypes between healthy human individuals. Assay used: immunoSEQ multiplex PCR; TCRdb lists only in-frame clones, some missing. Among a few million clones listed, approximately 95% were seen once. The sequenced sample was naive CD4+ T cells from PBMCs. These receptors all stem from a man younger than 30 in good health. Some clones in this sample may be carry-over from other donors' samples. CDR3s include the opening cysteine and the closing phenylalanine or tryptophan. The D gene is left open where the match is weak. Some rows mark clone size as missing; the rest say once, few, many or name a class of expanded clone.

d_gene: .; j_gene: TRBJ1-5; abundance: few; v_gene: TRBV19; CDR3aa: CASTTGQGDQPQHF; CDR3nt: TGTGCCAGCACTACGGGCCAGGGTGATCAGCCCCAGCATTTT
d_gene: TRBD2; j_gene: TRBJ2-3; abundance: .; v_gene: TRBV6-6; CDR3aa: CASSLAGTDDTQYF; CDR3nt: TGTGCCAGCAGCCTAGCGGGAACCGACGATACGCAGTATTTT
d_gene: TRBD1; j_gene: TRBJ1-4; abundance: .; v_gene: TRBV27; CDR3aa: CASRRRDRGSEKLFF; CDR3nt: TGTGCCAGCAGACGAAGGGACAGGGGGTCTGAAAAACTGTTTTTT
d_gene: .; j_gene: TRBJ1-5; abundance: .; v_gene: TRBV9; CDR3aa: CASSGDIGFGQPQHF; CDR3nt: TGTGCCAGCAGCGGGGACATCGGGTTCGGCCAGCCCCAGCATTTT
d_gene: .; j_gene: TRBJ2-1; abundance: .; v_gene: TRBV18; CDR3aa: CASSRAGSSYNEQFF; CDR3nt: TGTGCCAGCTCAAGAGCGGGCAGCTCCTACAATGAGCAGTTCTTC
d_gene: .; j_gene: TRBJ1-2; abundance: .; v_gene: TRBV28; CDR3aa: CASYRSLGSAEYGYTF; CDR3nt: TGTGCCAGCTACCGAAGCCTGGGCAGTGCGGAGTATGGCTACACCTTC
d_gene: .; j_gene: TRBJ2-7; abundance: .; v_gene: TRBV29-1; CDR3aa: CSVLPKGYYEQYF; CDR3nt: TGCAGCGTTCTCCCTAAGGGCTACTACGAGCAGTACTTC
d_gene: TRBD1; j_gene: TRBJ2-3; abundance: .; v_gene: TRBV6-6; CDR3aa: CASRSGGRTDTQYF; CDR3nt: TGTGCCAGCAGGTCAGGGGGCCGCACAGATACGCAGTATTTT
d_gene: TRBD1; j_gene: TRBJ1-2; abundance: .; v_gene: TRBV28; CDR3aa: CASRPRDRGRGYGYTF; CDR3nt: TGTGCCAGCAGACCCCGGGACAGGGGACGGGGCTATGGCTACACCTTC
d_gene: .; j_gene: TRBJ2-1; abundance: .; v_gene: TRBV29-1; CDR3aa: CSVGTPSSYNEQFF; CDR3nt: TGCAGCGTTGGGACTCCCAGCTCCTACAATGAGCAGTTCTTC
d_gene: TRBD2; j_gene: TRBJ2-4; abundance: .; v_gene: TRBV6-4; CDR3aa: CASSDEAGGIGHIQYF; CDR3nt: TGTGCCAGCAGTGACGAAGCGGGAGGGATCGGGCACATTCAGTACTTC
d_gene: .; j_gene: TRBJ2-3; abundance: .; v_gene: TRBV28; CDR3aa: CASSPLGQWSFTDTQYF; CDR3nt: TGTGCCAGCAGTCCACTGGGACAATGGTCGTTCACAGATACGCAGTATTTT
d_gene: .; j_gene: TRBJ2-1; abundance: .; v_gene: TRBV4-3; CDR3aa: CASSQVAPSASGRNEQFF; CDR3nt: TGCGCCAGCAGCCAGGTTGCCCCCTCGGCCAGCGGGCGCAATGAGCAGTTCTTC
d_gene: TRBD1; j_gene: TRBJ1-3; abundance: .; v_gene: TRBV7-8; CDR3aa: CASSSQTGPGNTIYF; CDR3nt: TGTGCCAGCAGCTCGCAGACAGGGCCTGGAAACACCATATATTTT
d_gene: .; j_gene: TRBJ2-3; abundance: .; v_gene: TRBV4-2; CDR3aa: CASSPGQYTDTQYF; CDR3nt: TGTGCCAGCAGCCCAGGACAGTACACAGATACGCAGTATTTT
d_gene: TRBD2; j_gene: TRBJ2-3; abundance: .; v_gene: TRBV7-2; CDR3aa: CASSFGLAGPGGAQYF; CDR3nt: TGTGCCAGCAGCTTCGGACTAGCGGGACCTGGGGGGGCGCAGTATTTT
d_gene: TRBD2; j_gene: TRBJ2-5; abundance: once; v_gene: TRBV27; CDR3aa: CASSLGLAGVGETQYF; CDR3nt: TGTGCCAGCAGTTTGGGGCTAGCGGGAGTTGGGGAGACCCAGTACTTC
d_gene: .; j_gene: TRBJ2-4; abundance: .; v_gene: TRBV10-1; CDR3aa: CASSTGGSKNIQYF; CDR3nt: TGCGCCAGCAGTACAGGTGGCAGTAAAAACATTCAGTACTTC
d_gene: TRBD2; j_gene: TRBJ2-7; abundance: .; v_gene: TRBV6-6; CDR3aa: CASSLASGRYEQYF; CDR3nt: TGTGCCAGCAGTTTGGCTAGCGGGAGGTACGAGCAGTACTTC
d_gene: .; j_gene: TRBJ2-7; abundance: once; v_gene: TRBV18; CDR3aa: CASSPWDGYYEQYF; CDR3nt: TGTGCCAGCTCGCCTTGGGACGGTTACTACGAGCAGTACTTC
d_gene: TRBD2; j_gene: TRBJ2-7; abundance: .; v_gene: TRBV7-2; CDR3aa: CASNYIAGSSYEQYF; CDR3nt: TGTGCCAGCAACTACATAGCGGGATCCTCCTACGAGCAGTACTTC
d_gene: .; j_gene: TRBJ1-4; abundance: .; v_gene: TRBV29-1; CDR3aa: CSVEIGRTLATNEKLFF; CDR3nt: TGCAGCGTTGAAATCGGGAGGACTCTTGCAACTAATGAAAAACTGTTTTTT
d_gene: TRBD2; j_gene: TRBJ2-3; abundance: .; v_gene: TRBV9; CDR3aa: CASSVTGTSGRGSTDTQYF; CDR3nt: TGTGCCAGCAGCGTTACCGGGACTAGCGGGAGGGGGAGCACAGATACGCAGTATTTT
d_gene: .; j_gene: TRBJ2-1; abundance: .; v_gene: TRBV7-2; CDR3aa: CASSPFYGDNEQFF; CDR3nt: TGTGCCAGCAGCCCATTCTACGGGGACAATGAGCAGTTCTTC
d_gene: .; j_gene: TRBJ1-2; abundance: once; v_gene: TRBV6-5; CDR3aa: CASSYSGQLPYGYTF; CDR3nt: TGTGCCAGCAGTTACTCTGGACAGCTACCTTATGGCTACACCTTC
d_gene: TRBD1; j_gene: TRBJ1-1; abundance: .; v_gene: TRBV7-2; CDR3aa: CASSPRQGLNTEAFF; CDR3nt: TGTGCCAGCAGCCCGCGACAGGGTTTGAACACTGAAGCTTTCTTT
d_gene: TRBD2; j_gene: TRBJ2-5; abundance: once; v_gene: TRBV6-1; CDR3aa: CASRGTSGFGETQYF; CDR3nt: TGTGCCAGCAGAGGGACTAGCGGGTTTGGAGAGACCCAGTACTTC
d_gene: .; j_gene: TRBJ1-5; abundance: .; v_gene: TRBV28; CDR3aa: CASSSATSGAWGPQHF; CDR3nt: TGTGCCAGCAGTTCCGCCACCAGTGGGGCTTGGGGGCCCCAGCATTTT
d_gene: TRBD2; j_gene: TRBJ2-3; abundance: .; v_gene: TRBV4-3; CDR3aa: CASSPGLALNTQYF; CDR3nt: TGCGCCAGCAGCCCCGGACTAGCTCTAAATACGCAGTATTTT
d_gene: .; j_gene: TRBJ2-2; abundance: .; v_gene: TRBV4-1; CDR3aa: CASSPYTGELFF; CDR3nt: TGCGCCAGCAGTCCGTACACCGGGGAGCTGTTTTTT
d_gene: .; j_gene: TRBJ2-1; abundance: .; v_gene: TRBV14; CDR3aa: CASSQEQRPSYNEQFF; CDR3nt: TGTGCCAGCAGCCAAGAGCAGCGCCCCTCCTACAATGAGCAGTTCTTC
d_gene: .; j_gene: TRBJ1-5; abundance: .; v_gene: TRBV5-8; CDR3aa: CASSETGFLVRPQHF; CDR3nt: TGTGCCAGCAGCGAAACCGGGTTTCTCGTTAGGCCCCAGCATTTT
d_gene: .; j_gene: TRBJ1-2; abundance: .; v_gene: TRBV7-2; CDR3aa: CASSLAWGPGYGYTF; CDR3nt: TGTGCCAGCAGCTTAGCGTGGGGGCCAGGCTATGGCTACACCTTC
d_gene: TRBD2; j_gene: TRBJ2-7; abundance: once; v_gene: TRBV28; CDR3aa: CASSKPGLAAYEQYF; CDR3nt: TGTGCCAGCAGTAAACCCGGACTAGCGGCCTACGAGCAGTACTTC
d_gene: .; j_gene: TRBJ1-4; abundance: once; v_gene: TRBV2; CDR3aa: CASRQGDEKLFF; CDR3nt: TGTGCCAGCAGACAGGGAGATGAAAAACTGTTTTTT
d_gene: .; j_gene: TRBJ1-6; abundance: .; v_gene: TRBV30; CDR3aa: CAWKGGLNYHF; CDR3nt: TGTGCCTGGAAAGGGGGGCTTAACTACCACTTT
d_gene: .; j_gene: TRBJ1-2; abundance: .; v_gene: TRBV5-5; CDR3aa: CASSSNHYGYTF; CDR3nt: TGTGCCAGCAGCTCGAATCACTATGGCTACACCTTC
d_gene: TRBD2; j_gene: TRBJ2-1; abundance: .; v_gene: TRBV4-1; CDR3aa: CASRRTSGNYNEQFF; CDR3nt: TGCGCCAGCAGGCGGACTAGCGGGAACTACAATGAGCAGTTCTTC
d_gene: .; j_gene: TRBJ1-1; abundance: .; v_gene: TRBV23-1; CDR3aa: CASSQSLGRWTEAFF; CDR3nt: TGCGCCAGCAGTCAATCCTTGGGGCGGTGGACTGAAGCTTTCTTT
d_gene: .; j_gene: TRBJ1-2; abundance: once; v_gene: TRBV9; CDR3aa: CASSAGPGITF; CDR3nt: TGTGCCAGCAGCGCCGGGCCCGGTATAACCTTC
d_gene: .; j_gene: TRBJ1-4; abundance: .; v_gene: TRBV5-1; CDR3aa: CASSLGQTNEKLFF; CDR3nt: TGCGCCAGCAGCTTGGGACAGACTAATGAAAAACTGTTTTTT
d_gene: .; j_gene: TRBJ1-2; abundance: .; v_gene: TRBV27; CDR3aa: CASSPRTPSNYGYTF; CDR3nt: TGTGCCAGCAGTCCGCGGACACCTTCTAACTATGGCTACACCTTC
d_gene: .; j_gene: TRBJ2-1; abundance: .; v_gene: TRBV28; CDR3aa: CASWTLLSYNEQFF; CDR3nt: TGTGCCAGCTGGACACTCCTCTCCTACAATGAGCAGTTCTTC
d_gene: .; j_gene: TRBJ1-2; abundance: .; v_gene: TRBV2; CDR3aa: CASSVAGSYGYTF; CDR3nt: TGTGCCAGCAGTGTGGCGGGTAGCTATGGCTACACCTTC
d_gene: TRBD2; j_gene: TRBJ2-1; abundance: few; v_gene: TRBV30; CDR3aa: CAWSLGLAGGNEQFF; CDR3nt: TGTGCCTGGAGTCTGGGACTAGCGGGAGGCAATGAGCAGTTCTTC
d_gene: .; j_gene: TRBJ2-7; abundance: .; v_gene: TRBV19; CDR3aa: CASSEPGVDPYEQYF; CDR3nt: TGTGCCAGTAGTGAGCCGGGAGTCGACCCCTACGAGCAGTACTTC
d_gene: .; j_gene: TRBJ2-1; abundance: once; v_gene: TRBV18; CDR3aa: CASSPGGGSSYNEQFF; CDR3nt: TGTGCCAGCTCACCAGGAGGCGGAAGCTCCTACAATGAGCAGTTCTTC
d_gene: .; j_gene: TRBJ2-7; abundance: once; v_gene: TRBV28; CDR3aa: CASSLRTAVQYF; CDR3nt: TGTGCCAGCAGTTTACGGACAGCCGTCCAGTACTTC
d_gene: .; j_gene: TRBJ1-3; abundance: .; v_gene: TRBV11-3; CDR3aa: CASSLEGPGNTIYF; CDR3nt: TGTGCCAGCAGCTTAGAAGGTCCTGGAAACACCATATATTTT
d_gene: .; j_gene: TRBJ1-4; abundance: .; v_gene: TRBV30; CDR3aa: CAWSPGLGKLFF; CDR3nt: TGTGCCTGGAGCCCGGGTTTGGGAAAACTGTTTTTT
d_gene: .; j_gene: TRBJ1-2; abundance: .; v_gene: TRBV6-6; CDR3aa: CASSSHRGDNYGYTF; CDR3nt: TGTGCCAGCAGTTCCCATAGGGGAGATAACTATGGCTACACCTTC
d_gene: .; j_gene: TRBJ1-1; abundance: .; v_gene: TRBV7-2; CDR3aa: CASSLPVARGVTEAFF; CDR3nt: TGTGCCAGCAGCCTCCCGGTGGCGCGAGGGGTCACTGAAGCTTTCTTT
d_gene: TRBD2; j_gene: TRBJ2-2; abundance: .; v_gene: TRBV14; CDR3aa: CASSPFVAGGNTGELFF; CDR3nt: TGTGCCAGCAGCCCGTTCGTAGCGGGAGGGAACACCGGGGAGCTGTTTTTT
d_gene: .; j_gene: TRBJ1-5; abundance: .; v_gene: TRBV6-1; CDR3aa: CASSASGNQPQHF; CDR3nt: TGTGCCAGCAGTGCAAGCGGCAATCAGCCCCAGCATTTT
d_gene: .; j_gene: TRBJ1-2; abundance: once; v_gene: TRBV28; CDR3aa: CASSFPRQTRANYGYTF; CDR3nt: TGTGCCAGCAGTTTCCCCAGACAGACTCGAGCTAACTATGGCTACACCTTC
d_gene: TRBD2; j_gene: TRBJ2-5; abundance: .; v_gene: TRBV30; CDR3aa: CAWRPPLAGETQYF; CDR3nt: TGTGCCTGGAGGCCTCCACTAGCGGGAGAGACCCAGTACTTC
d_gene: TRBD2; j_gene: TRBJ2-1; abundance: .; v_gene: TRBV9; CDR3aa: CASSVASGSLDEQFF; CDR3nt: TGTGCCAGCAGCGTAGCTAGCGGGAGTCTGGATGAGCAGTTCTTC
d_gene: .; j_gene: TRBJ1-2; abundance: .; v_gene: TRBV19; CDR3aa: CASSIVGGYGYTF; CDR3nt: TGTGCCAGTAGTATAGTTGGGGGCTATGGCTACACCTTC
d_gene: TRBD1; j_gene: TRBJ1-5; abundance: .; v_gene: TRBV18; CDR3aa: CASSPGTGGAQPQHF; CDR3nt: TGTGCCAGCTCACCTGGGACAGGGGGCGCTCAGCCCCAGCATTTT